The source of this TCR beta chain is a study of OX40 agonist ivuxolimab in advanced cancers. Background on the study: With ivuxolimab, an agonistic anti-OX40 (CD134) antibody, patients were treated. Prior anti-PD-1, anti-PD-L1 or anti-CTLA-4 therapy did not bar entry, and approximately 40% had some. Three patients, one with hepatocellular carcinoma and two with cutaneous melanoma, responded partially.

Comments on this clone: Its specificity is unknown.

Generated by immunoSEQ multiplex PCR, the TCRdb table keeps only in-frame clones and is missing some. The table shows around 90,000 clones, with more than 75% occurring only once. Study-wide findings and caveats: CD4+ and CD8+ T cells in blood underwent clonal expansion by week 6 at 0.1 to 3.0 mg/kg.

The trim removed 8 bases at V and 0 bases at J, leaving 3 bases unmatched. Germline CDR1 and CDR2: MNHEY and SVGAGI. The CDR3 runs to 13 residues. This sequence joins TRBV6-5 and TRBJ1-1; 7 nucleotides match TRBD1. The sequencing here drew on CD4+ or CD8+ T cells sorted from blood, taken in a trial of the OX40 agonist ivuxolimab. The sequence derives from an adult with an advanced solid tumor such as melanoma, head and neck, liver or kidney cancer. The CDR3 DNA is TGTGCCAGCGAGGGACAGCTGAACACTGAAGCTTTCTTT. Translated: CASEGQLNTEAFF.